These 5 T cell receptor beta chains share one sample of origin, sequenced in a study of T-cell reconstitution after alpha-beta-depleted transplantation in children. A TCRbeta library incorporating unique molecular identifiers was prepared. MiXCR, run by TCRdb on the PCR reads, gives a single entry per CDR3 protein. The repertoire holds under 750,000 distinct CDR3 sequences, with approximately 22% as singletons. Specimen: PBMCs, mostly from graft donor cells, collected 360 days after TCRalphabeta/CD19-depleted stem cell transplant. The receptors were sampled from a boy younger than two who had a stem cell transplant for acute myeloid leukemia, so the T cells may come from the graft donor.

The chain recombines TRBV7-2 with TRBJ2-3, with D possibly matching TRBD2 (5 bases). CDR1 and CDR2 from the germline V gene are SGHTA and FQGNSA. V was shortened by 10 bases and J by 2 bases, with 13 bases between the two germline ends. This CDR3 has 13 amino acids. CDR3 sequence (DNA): TGTGCCACCATCGAAGCGGCCACAGATACGCAGTATTTT. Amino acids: CATIEAATDTQYF.

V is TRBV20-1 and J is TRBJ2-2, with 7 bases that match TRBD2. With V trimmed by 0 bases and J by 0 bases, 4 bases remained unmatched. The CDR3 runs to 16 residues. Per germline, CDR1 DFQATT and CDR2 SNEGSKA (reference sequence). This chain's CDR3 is CSAREVGGANTGELFF. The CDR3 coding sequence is TGCAGTGCTAGAGAAGTGGGGGGGGCGAACACCGGGGAGCTGTTTTTT.

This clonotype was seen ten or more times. CDR3 nucleotide sequence: TGTGCCAGCTCGCCTCTATTAACCGGGGAGCTGTTTTTT. It is translated as CASSPLLTGELFF. V usage is TRBV28 and J usage is TRBJ2-2; D gene unclear. The CDR3 spans 13 residues. Trimming shortened V by 8 bases and J by 5 bases, and 12 bases separated the two germline ends. CDR1 MDHEN and CDR2 SYDVKM come from the germline V gene.

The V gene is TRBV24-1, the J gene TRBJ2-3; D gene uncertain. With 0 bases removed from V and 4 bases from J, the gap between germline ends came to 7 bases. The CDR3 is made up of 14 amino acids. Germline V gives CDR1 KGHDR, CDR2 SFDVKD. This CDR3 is CATSDLQQSDTQYF. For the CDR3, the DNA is TGTGCCACCAGTGATTTGCAACAGTCAGATACGCAGTATTTT.

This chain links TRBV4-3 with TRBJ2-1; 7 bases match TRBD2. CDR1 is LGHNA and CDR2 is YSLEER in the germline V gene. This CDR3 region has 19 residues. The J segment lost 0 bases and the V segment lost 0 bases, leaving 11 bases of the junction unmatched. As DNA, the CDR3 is TGCGCCAGCAGCCAAGATTTCGGGGGGAGTGGGTACTCCTACAATGAGCAGTTCTTC. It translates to CASSQDFGGSGYSYNEQFF.